A single TCR beta chain is shown here with its context. The antigen remains undetermined. This CDR3 is built from 12 residues. Germline assignment: CDR1 MNHNS and CDR2 SASEGT. V was shortened by 5 bases and J by 6 bases, with 10 bases between the two germline ends. The data stem from a study of OX40 agonist ivuxolimab in advanced cancers. Overall study context: Patients undergoing dose escalation presented with hepatocellular carcinoma, melanoma, renal cell or head and neck cancer. Study results and limitations: Clonal expansion in partial responders at 0.1-3.0 mg/kg ranked among the lowest.

Method: immunoSEQ multiplex PCR; TCRdb's copy keeps in-frame clones and lacks some. The sample has over 80,000 clones, about 90% seen once; the top ten hold 0.43%. V gene TRBV6-1 combines with J gene TRBJ1-1; possibly TRBD1 for D (6 bases). The origin of this receptor is an adult with an advanced solid tumor such as melanoma, head and neck, liver or kidney cancer. The starting material was CD4+ or CD8+ T cells sorted from blood, obtained in a trial of the OX40 agonist ivuxolimab. The CDR3 protein is CASSYHRAEAFF. As DNA, the CDR3 is TGTGCCAGCAGTTATCACAGGGCTGAAGCTTTCTTT.